This T cell receptor (beta chain) was sequenced in a study of metastatic and nonmetastatic thyroid tumors. At the level of the study: Where malignant and benign thyroid patients were concerned, repertoires were compared across blood and tumor or nodule tissue.

With MiXCR, TCRdb called clones anew from the PCR reads. The sample includes about 43,000 clones, around 24% of them seen just once. Thyroid surgery was preceded by no treatment in any patient. The germline V gene has CDR1 LNHDA and CDR2 SQIVND (reference sequence). CDR3 length: 13 residues. In this sample, this clone turned up a few times. An end of the junction does not agree with germline; a read error may underlie this. Specimen: tumor tissue. The TCR sequence derives from a female donor with papillary thyroid cancer or a benign thyroid nodule (not recorded which). Some clones in this sample may be carry-over from other donors' samples. This chain joins TRBV19 and TRBJ1-5; unclear D gene. The CDR3 DNA reads TGTGCCAGTAGTCCCTCCAGTGATCATCCCCAGCATTTT. It codes for CASSPSSDHPQHF.